This T cell receptor beta chain originates from a study of blood T cells in healthy people across ages. A note on this clonotype: Antigen unknown. A read error is possible here, since a much larger clone lies one base away.

A second PCR, run for about 6 to 12 cycles, used a sample-barcoded 5' primer plus a J-beta primer mix. Paired-end reads containing CDR3 totaled no fewer than 2.5 million for each sample. TCRdb re-called the 5' RACE reads with MiXCR, one entry per CDR3 protein. The sample has hundreds of thousands of distinct CDR3 sequences; 27% are singletons. Study results and caveats: Not knowing donor CMV status may have confounded expanded clonotype changes. Roughly linear declines in TCR beta diversity per million T cells occurred with age.

The length of the CDR3 is 14 residues. Germline V lookup: CDR1 MNHEY, CDR2 SVGEGT. Sequenced input: blood. This chain joins TRBV6-2 or TRBV6-3 and TRBJ1-4; D is unclear. This receptor was taken from a woman aged 70-85 years in good health. The CDR3 loop is CAGSYSTTREKLFF. DNA of the CDR3: TGTGCCGGCAGTTACTCAACGACGCGTGAAAAACTGTTTTTT.